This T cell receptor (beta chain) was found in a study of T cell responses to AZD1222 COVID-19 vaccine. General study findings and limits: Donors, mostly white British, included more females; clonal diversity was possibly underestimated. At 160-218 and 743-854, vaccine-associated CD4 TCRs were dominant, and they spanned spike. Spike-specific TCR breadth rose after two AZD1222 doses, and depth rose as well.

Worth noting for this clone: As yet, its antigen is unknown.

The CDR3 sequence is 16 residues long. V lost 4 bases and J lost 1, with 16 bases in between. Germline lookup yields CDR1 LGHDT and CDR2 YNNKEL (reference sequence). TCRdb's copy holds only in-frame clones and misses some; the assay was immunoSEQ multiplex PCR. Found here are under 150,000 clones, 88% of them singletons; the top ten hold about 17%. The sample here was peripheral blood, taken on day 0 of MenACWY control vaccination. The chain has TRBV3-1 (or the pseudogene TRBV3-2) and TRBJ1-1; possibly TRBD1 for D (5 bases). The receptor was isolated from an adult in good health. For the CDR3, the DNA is TGTGCCAGCAGCCTTCCTCATAGCGGGGGGAACACTGAAGCTTTCTTT. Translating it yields CASSLPHSGGNTEAFF.